These 15 T cell receptor beta chains came from one sample sequenced in a study of memory CD4+ T cells and cytomegalovirus serostatus. Only in-frame clones appear in the TCRdb table, and some are missing; sequencing was by immunoSEQ multiplex PCR. In the table there are more than 55,000 clones, around 83% of which are singletons. Single viable CD3+CD4+CD8-CD45RO+ cells were sorted as the memory CD4+ T cells. Sequences were obtained from memory CD4+ T cells from blood. The receptors shown here come from an adult in good health and CMV-seronegative.

The V gene is TRBV7-2, the J gene TRBJ2-1; possibly TRBD1 for D (6 bases). In germline, CDR1 is SGHTA, CDR2 FQGNSA. The CDR3 is made up of 15 amino acids. Trimming left V 1 base short and J 7 bases short, with 14 bases between. For the CDR3, the DNA is TGTGCCAGCAGCTTAGAGTCCCAGGGGTGGAATGAGCAGTTCTTC. It yields the protein CASSLESQGWNEQFF.

The V gene is TRBV11-2, the J gene TRBJ1-3; D is undetermined. Trimming shortened V by 1 base and J by 7 bases, and 5 bases separated the two germline ends. Germline V lookup: CDR1 SGHAT, CDR2 FQNNGV. CDR3 length: 12 amino acids. The CDR3 DNA is TGTGCCAGCAGCTTAGTAACGAACACCATATATTTT. Amino acid sequence: CASSLVTNTIYF.

This clone has just a few counts. The chain links TRBV10-3 to TRBJ2-1; D unclear. CDR1 ENHRY and CDR2 SYGVKD come from the germline V gene. V was trimmed by 5 bases and J by 5 bases, leaving 10 bases between them. The CDR3 runs 13 residues. The CDR3 protein is CAISRNTDNEQFF. CDR3 bases: TGTGCCATCAGTCGAAACACAGACAATGAGCAGTTCTTC.

The gene calls are TRBV19 and TRBJ2-1; 12 bases align to TRBD2. V shed 6 bases and J 7 bases; nucleotides not matched to a gene: 4. The CDR3 is 14 residues long. Per the germline V gene, CDR1 is LNHDA and CDR2 is SQIVND (reference sequence). The CDR3 region has the DNA TGTGCCAGTAGCGGACTAGCGGGGCGGAATGAGCAGTTCTTC. Protein product: CASSGLAGRNEQFF. The variable domain in full, completed from reference TRBV19 and TRBJ2-1, reads DGGITQSPKYLFRKEGQNVTLSCEQNLNHDAMYWYRQDPGQGLRLIYYSQIVNDFQKGDIAEGYSVSREKKESFPLTVTSAQKNPTAFYLCASSGLAGRNEQFFGPGTRLTVL.

The chain joins TRBV19 to TRBJ2-4; 8 bases align to TRBD1. CDR3 length equals 16 residues. From germline, CDR1 is LNHDA and CDR2 SQIVND (reference sequence). Trimming at V came to 6 bases and at J to 0 bases, leaving 7 bases not matched to a gene. For the CDR3, the DNA is TGTGCCAGTAGCCTTACGGGACAGGTAGCCAAAAACATTCAGTACTTC. Amino acids: CASSLTGQVAKNIQYF.

The chain employs TRBV5-6 and TRBJ1-6, with no clear D. The CDR3 covers 15 residues. Germline loops: CDR1 SGHDT, CDR2 YYEEEE. V lost 6 bases to trimming and J lost 0 bases, with 10 bases between them. The CDR3 sequence is CASNWGSSYNSPLHF. CDR3 nucleotides: TGTGCCAGCAATTGGGGAAGCTCCTATAATTCACCCCTCCACTTT.

The J gene is TRBJ2-2, the V gene TRBV7-8, with unresolved D. This CDR3 is built from 13 residues. Germline V gene data show CDR1 as SGHVS and CDR2 as FQNEAQ. V was pared by 6 bases and J by 3 bases, with 8 bases between. CDR3 amino acids: CASRLFDTGELFF. The CDR3 DNA follows: TGTGCCAGCAGGTTGTTTGACACCGGGGAGCTGTTTTTT.

In its sample, this clone was seen a few times. The chain couples TRBV5-4 to TRBJ2-3; D ambiguous. This CDR3 is 15 amino acids long. V was clipped by 0 bases and J by 0 bases, with 8 bases between them. Germline CDR1 is SGHNT and CDR2 is YYREEE (reference sequence). CDR3 nucleotide sequence: TGTGCCAGCAGCTTGGCGGCAGCTAGCACAGATACGCAGTATTTT. Its translation: CASSLAAASTDTQYF.

The chain combines TRBV2 with TRBJ2-2, with a possible D match to TRBD1 (5 bases). This CDR3 is built from 14 residues. V shed 5 bases and J shed 2 bases, with 9 bases lying between them. Germline V gene sequence: CDR1 SNHLY, CDR2 FYNNEI. The CDR3 DNA reads TGTGCCAGCAGTCCGACAGAAAACACCGGGGAGCTGTTTTTT. Encoded protein: CASSPTENTGELFF.

The chain links TRBV4-2 to TRBJ2-3; D ambiguous. The V end was cut by 2 bases, the J end by 2 bases, with 8 bases between. In germline, CDR1 is LGHNA, CDR2 YNFKEQ. The CDR3 contains 14 residues. In DNA form, the CDR3 reads TGTGCCAGCAGCCAAAATGTAAACACAGATACGCAGTATTTT. It encodes CASSQNVNTDTQYF.

The rearrangement links TRBV4-1 to TRBJ1-3; D call uncertain. Trimming cost V 1 base and J 4 bases, with 5 bases left between them. Germline values: CDR1 MGHRA, CDR2 YSYEKL. This CDR3 comprises 13 residues. DNA for the CDR3: TGCGCCAGCAGCCAAGTCCGGGGAAACACCATATATTTT. It yields the protein CASSQVRGNTIYF.

The rearrangement links TRBV10-3 to TRBJ2-1; 7 bases are shared with TRBD2. V dropped 4 bases and J dropped 5; count of bases not matched to a gene: 5. The CDR3 covers 14 residues. Germline V gives CDR1 ENHRY, CDR2 SYGVKD. The CDR3 protein is CAISVGGGDNEQFF. CDR3 in DNA: TGTGCCATCAGTGTTGGTGGGGGGGACAATGAGCAGTTCTTC.

The rearrangement joins TRBV5-1 to TRBJ2-2, with 7 bases that match TRBD1. V lost 3 bases, J lost 2 bases, and 4 bases stayed unmatched. The CDR3 loop spans 15 amino acids. CDR1 is SGHRS and CDR2 is YFSETQ in the germline V gene. In DNA form, the CDR3 reads TGCGCCAGCAGCTCCGACAGGGCCAACACCGGGGAGCTGTTTTTT. This encodes CASSSDRANTGELFF. Combining the CDR3 with reference TRBV5-1 and TRBJ2-2 gives the whole variable domain KAGVTQTPRYLIKTRGQQVTLSCSPISGHRSVSWYQQTPGQGLQFLFEYFSETQRNKGNFPGRFSGRQFSNSRSEMNVSTLELGDSALYLCASSSDRANTGELFFGEGSRLTVL.

V is TRBV28 and J is TRBJ1-1, with 7 nucleotides matching TRBD1. The CDR3 length is 13 residues. From germline, CDR1 is MDHEN and CDR2 SYDVKM. V gave up 8 bases and J gave up 11 bases; unmatched junction bases: 14. The CDR3 sequence: CASAMGQPTRAFF. Here the CDR3 DNA reads TGTGCCAGCGCAATGGGACAGCCAACGCGGGCTTTCTTT.

This clone has more than one count but fewer than ten. The rearrangement uses TRBV18 and TRBJ1-1; D remains ambiguous. With 3 bases removed from V and 3 bases from J, the gap between germline ends came to 14 bases. There are 15 residues in the CDR3. CDR1 is KGHSH, CDR2 LQKENI, per germline. As DNA, the CDR3 is TGTGCCAGCTCACCTAAACTCCTGCTGGACACTGAAGCTTTCTTT. Translating gives CASSPKLLLDTEAFF.